These T cell receptor beta chains were read from a single sample in a study of cytomegalovirus exposure and HLA in healthy donors. TCRdb keeps only in-frame clones here, not all; method: immunoSEQ multiplex PCR. The sample contains roughly 150,000 clones, about nine tenths of which appear only once. The source material was PBMCs. All receptors come from a woman aged 18 to 35 in good health and CMV-seropositive. Both conserved end residues are part of each CDR3. The D gene is left open where the match is weak. Clone size is not always given. Where it is, it says once, few, many or a class for expanded clones.

clone size	V gene	D gene	J gene	CDR3 protein	CDR3 DNA
.	TRBV7-2	TRBD2	TRBJ2-7	CASSRAGVTSGVLWEQYF	TGTGCCAGCAGCCGAGCCGGGGTGACTAGCGGGGTTCTTTGGGAGCAGTACTTC
.	TRBV6-1	.	TRBJ1-2	CASRQGTWNYGYTF	TGTGCCAGCAGACAGGGTACCTGGAACTATGGCTACACCTTC
.	TRBV19	TRBD1	TRBJ1-4	CASSIGTGSNEKLFF	TGTGCCAGTAGTATCGGGACAGGGAGTAATGAAAAACTGTTTTTT
.	TRBV25-1	TRBD2	TRBJ2-5	CASSDSGGPVKTQYF	TGTGCCAGCAGTGACTCGGGAGGGCCCGTCAAGACCCAGTACTTC
once	TRBV6-1	.	TRBJ1-5	CASSLTQAQPQHF	TGTGCCAGCAGCCTCACCCAGGCTCAGCCCCAGCATTTT
.	TRBV30	TRBD2	TRBJ2-1	CAWSGPGGRQFF	TGTGCCTGGAGTGGACCGGGAGGACGGCAGTTCTTC
.	TRBV7-2	.	TRBJ2-3	CASSFSRVVDTQYF	TGTGCCAGCAGCTTTTCCAGGGTTGTGGATACGCAGTATTTT
.	TRBV9	TRBD1	TRBJ1-1	CASSATQGAGGAEAFF	TGTGCCAGCAGCGCGACTCAGGGGGCGGGTGGGGCTGAAGCTTTCTTT
.	TRBV5-1	TRBD2	TRBJ2-1	CASSFTSGRNNEQFF	TGCGCCAGCAGCTTTACTAGCGGGAGAAACAATGAGCAGTTCTTC
.	TRBV9	TRBD2	TRBJ2-1	CASSVVSGRAGEQFF	TGTGCCAGCAGCGTAGTTAGCGGGAGGGCCGGTGAGCAGTTCTTC
.	TRBV5-1	TRBD1	TRBJ1-1	CASSPGQPNTEAFF	TGCGCCAGCAGCCCGGGACAGCCGAACACTGAAGCTTTCTTT
.	TRBV30	.	TRBJ1-1	CAWSVPGGGSNTEAFF	TGTGCCTGGAGTGTACCGGGGGGGGGTTCAAACACTGAAGCTTTCTTT
.	TRBV6-6	.	TRBJ2-7	CASTIRPGGKEQYF	TGTGCCAGCACTATTCGGCCAGGGGGGAAAGAGCAGTACTTC
.	TRBV10-3	.	TRBJ2-1	CASKGERLETYNEQFF	TGTGCCAGTAAGGGCGAGAGACTAGAAACTTACAATGAGCAGTTCTTC
few	TRBV27	.	TRBJ1-5	CASRPYSNQPQHF	TGTGCCAGCAGACCCTATAGCAATCAGCCCCAGCATTTT
.	TRBV15	.	TRBJ1-5	CATSRDRLVVNQPQHF	TGTGCCACCAGCAGAGATAGATTAGTAGTTAATCAGCCCCAGCATTTT
.	TRBV15	TRBD2	TRBJ2-3	CATSGFNGRAGGDTQYF	TGTGCCACCAGCGGATTTAACGGGAGGGCCGGGGGAGATACGCAGTATTTT
.	TRBV5-6	TRBD1	TRBJ2-1	CASSSYSGTVYNEQFF	TGTGCCAGCAGCTCGTACTCCGGGACAGTTTACAATGAGCAGTTCTTC
.	TRBV23-1	.	TRBJ1-5	CASSHDSYSNQPQHF	TGCGCCAGCAGTCACGACAGTTATAGCAATCAGCCCCAGCATTTT
.	TRBV4-1	TRBD1	TRBJ1-2	CASSQSGTGLYGYTF	TGCGCCAGCAGCCAGTCCGGGACAGGGCTTTATGGCTACACCTTC
.	TRBV7-8	TRBD1	TRBJ1-4	CASSFDRAPNEKLFF	TGTGCCAGCAGCTTCGACAGGGCACCTAATGAAAAACTGTTTTTT
.	TRBV10-2	TRBD1	TRBJ2-5	CASIRGTGQETQYF	TGCGCCAGCATCAGAGGGACAGGGCAAGAGACCCAGTACTTC
.	TRBV5-1	.	TRBJ2-3	CASRPNPSRADTQYF	TGCGCCAGCAGACCGAACCCCTCCAGGGCAGATACGCAGTATTTT
once	TRBV5-1	TRBD2	TRBJ2-7	CASAPTSGTSYEQYF	TGCGCCAGCGCCCCCACTAGCGGGACGTCCTACGAGCAGTACTTC
.	TRBV7-9	TRBD1	TRBJ2-7	CASSLVGQGAREQYF	TGTGCCAGCAGCTTAGTGGGACAGGGGGCGAGGGAGCAGTACTTC
few	TRBV7-9	TRBD2	TRBJ2-7	CASSLSGNYEQYF	TGTGCCAGCAGCTTAAGCGGGAACTACGAGCAGTACTTC
.	TRBV7-9	.	TRBJ2-2	CASSLAPRTASGELFF	TGTGCCAGCAGCTTAGCGCCCCGGACAGCTAGCGGGGAGCTGTTTTTT